The clone carrying this T cell receptor beta chain was counted a few times. No antigen is known for it. This sample stems from a study of CD8 T cells in ankylosing spondylitis. Overall study results and limits: Relatively rare in peripheral blood, disease-linked clones were also CD8+. Within matched ankylosing spondylitis synovial fluid, disease-linked clones were reportedly significantly enriched. Reactive arthritis synovial fluid and blood previously showed some of these motif variants. What appeared characteristic of ankylosing spondylitis blood was a TCR beta motif of eight highly homologous variants.

Generation of TCR beta libraries employed quantitative 5'-RACE incorporating molecular barcodes. MiXCR was run by TCRdb on the 5' RACE reads, yielding one entry per CDR3 protein. The profile covers fewer than 450,000 distinct CDR3 sequences, with roughly 17% appearing a single time and 0.95% to 1.1% taken by the ten largest. Source material: blood, either unsorted or a sorted T cell fraction (not recorded which). This clonotype was sampled from a male donor with ankylosing spondylitis.

The CDR3 nucleotides are TGTGCCATCAGCAACGGGGAGTTAGCTGGAAACACCATATATTTT. It translates to CAISNGELAGNTIYF. The V gene is TRBV10-3, the J gene TRBJ1-3; no definite D call. The CDR3 contains 15 residues. Germline CDR1 reads ENHRY; CDR2 reads SYGVKD. V shed 6 bases and J shed 2 bases, with 14 bases lying between them.